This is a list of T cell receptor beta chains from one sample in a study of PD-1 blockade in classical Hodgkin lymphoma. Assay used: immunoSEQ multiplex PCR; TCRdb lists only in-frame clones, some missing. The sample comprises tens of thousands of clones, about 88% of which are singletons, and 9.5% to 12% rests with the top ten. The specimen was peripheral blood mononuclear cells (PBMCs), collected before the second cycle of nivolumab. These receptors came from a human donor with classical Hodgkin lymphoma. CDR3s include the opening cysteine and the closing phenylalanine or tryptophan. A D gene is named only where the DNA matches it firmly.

CDR3: CASSLDAASSYEQYF
D: -
V: TRBV5-1

CDR3: CASSPTGQPMDEQFF
D: -
V: TRBV7-9

CDR3: CASSPAAGGEQFF
D: TRBD2
V: TRBV7-9

CDR3: CASSIIWEAPDEQYF
D: -
V: TRBV19

CDR3: CASSVSGVSNQPQHF
D: -
V: TRBV19

CDR3: CASRMAGSYEQYF
D: -
V: TRBV6-5

CDR3: CASGSTTDTQYF
D: -
V: TRBV12-5

CDR3: CASRHDRGLHHEQYF
D: TRBD1
V: TRBV7-9

CDR3: CASSLGGRSGNTIYF
D: -
V: TRBV7-8

CDR3: CASSDQGDLTEAFF
D: TRBD1
V: TRBV5-4

CDR3: CASRNAWEQYF
D: -
V: TRBV28

CDR3: CASSQDRRLSSYNEQFF
D: -
V: TRBV4-1

CDR3: CASTVEGRREQYF
D: -
V: TRBV28

CDR3: CASSYVPTSSVEQFF
D: -
V: TRBV27

CDR3: CSVRQGADIQYF
D: TRBD1
V: TRBV29-1

CDR3: CASSPDADYGYTF
D: -
V: TRBV18

CDR3: CASSPDPRHNEQFF
D: -
V: TRBV28

CDR3: CADKLASADTQYF
D: -
V: TRBV2

CDR3: CASKIGLAGVNEQFF
D: TRBD2
V: TRBV7-2

CDR3: CASTRGGRRYNEQFF
D: -
V: TRBV6-5

CDR3: CASSEGGLAGHNEQFF
D: TRBD2
V: TRBV10-1

CDR3: CASSMEGGRALFSYEQYF
D: TRBD2
V: TRBV19

CDR3: CASSSDRKLKYEQYF
D: -
V: TRBV5-6

CDR3: CASSLLTGSGYEQYF
D: -
V: TRBV5-1

CDR3: CASSNSGLAGGLNEQFF
D: TRBD2
V: TRBV18

CDR3: CASSNRQGVAYGYTF
D: TRBD1
V: TRBV2

CDR3: CASSGGGEAFF
D: -
V: TRBV6-1

CDR3: CASSVEGHGGELFF
D: -
V: TRBV2

CDR3: CASSLGSGRHTQYF
D: -
V: TRBV7-2

CDR3: CASAVSRRGTDTQYF
D: -
V: TRBV6-1

CDR3: CASSLRGGVGYEQYF
D: -
V: TRBV11-3

CDR3: CASSYGLAHNEQFF
D: -
V: TRBV6-5

CDR3: CASKSSGTGGYEQYF
D: TRBD1
V: TRBV5-4

CDR3: CASNLGGIYNEQFF
D: -
V: TRBV5-1

CDR3: CASGLGQNTGELFF
D: -
V: TRBV7-3

CDR3: CASSLGTPVASGELFF
D: -
V: TRBV27

CDR3: CASNYRAGDTQYF
D: -
V: TRBV6-1

CDR3: CASSRRQANEKLFF
D: -
V: TRBV27

CDR3: CASRGGATNEKLFF
D: -
V: TRBV19

CDR3: CASSLGGSGNTIYF
D: -
V: TRBV7-3

CDR3: CASSYSLLGSDTQYF
D: -
V: TRBV6-6

CDR3: CASSAVSNQPQHF
D: -
V: TRBV6-1

CDR3: CASSPGTRSVGELFF
D: TRBD2
V: TRBV19

CDR3: CASSEDRRAGYTF
D: -
V: TRBV2

CDR3: CASSVGAATNEKLFF
D: -
V: TRBV9

CDR3: CASSLGGSTEAFF
D: -
V: TRBV7-9

CDR3: CASRTGDQPQHF
D: -
V: TRBV5-6

CDR3: CASSQSLRRELGTDTQYF
D: TRBD2
V: TRBV4-2

CDR3: CASTYRTDPYGYTF
D: -
V: TRBV6-6